This T cell receptor beta chain emerged from a study of monozygotic twins with cystic fibrosis. Study overall: Roughly 3.2 micrograms of fragmented DNA underwent around 14 PCR cycles for library preparation.

V lost 5 bases and J lost 4; bases outside the gene matches: 7. From germline, CDR1 is SEHNR and CDR2 FQNEAQ (reference sequence). The CDR3 extends over 15 amino acids. The repertoire was sequenced with immunoSEQ multiplex PCR; TCRdb's copy has only in-frame clones and lacks some. The table lists approximately 25,000 clones, 80% to 95% of them singletons. Turning to this clone: What it binds is not known.

Broader study findings: Monozygotic CF twins shared more identical nucleotide clonotypes than unrelated patients. In 13 of 16 pairs, V gene usage was closest to the co-twin's.

The sequenced sample was blood. The TCR was taken from a girl aged 2 to 9 with cystic fibrosis. The chain is built from TRBV7-9 and TRBJ2-7; TRBD2 matches 11 bases. CDR3 sequence (DNA): TGTGCCAGCAGCGGCGGGACTAGCGGTTTATACGAGCAGTACTTC. It yields the protein CASSGGTSGLYEQYF. Filled out from reference TRBV7-9 and TRBJ2-7, the complete variable domain reads DTGVSQNPRHKITKRGQNVTFRCDPISEHNRLYWYRQTLGQGPEFLTYFQNEAQLEKSRLLSDRFSAERPKGSFSTLEIQRTEQGDSAMYLCASSGGTSGLYEQYFGPGTRLTVT.